The clone carrying this T cell receptor beta chain was detected ten times or more. The record originates from a study of response to subunit inactivated influenza vaccine. Via MiXCR, TCRdb re-called the RT-PCR reads, giving one row per CDR3 protein. Of about 780,000 distinct CDR3 sequences listed, around 20% are singletons. This receptor was identified in a man aged 45-60 years who received an inactivated influenza vaccine. The starting material was PBMCs from blood, obtained 5 days after vaccination.

Here the CDR3 DNA reads TGTGCCAGCAGTTCGGGACTTGGCTATGGCTACACCTTC. It codes for CASSSGLGYGYTF. The genes are TRBV28 and TRBJ1-2, with TRBD1 as a possible D gene (5 bases). Trimming cost V 4 bases and J 4 bases, with 10 bases left between them. The CDR3 spans 13 residues. CDR1 and CDR2 from the germline V gene are MDHEN and SYDVKM.